This T cell receptor beta chain derives from a study of blood T cell repertoires in COVID-19. Original handling: For nucleated cells, counts were estimated from reference gene primer amplification. Here immunoSEQ multiplex PCR was the method, and the copy in TCRdb shows in-frame clones only, minus some. The DNA gave D and trimming, while V, J and clone size come from that table. Of just over 300,000 clones in the sample, approximately 88% were seen once. The CDR3 contains 14 residues. V lost 7 bases and J lost 3; bases outside the gene matches: 6. The germline V gene has CDR1 LNHDA and CDR2 SQIVND (reference sequence). Participant-given clinical history determined each cohort assignment.

This rearrangement joins TRBV19 to TRBJ1-1, with 9 bases that match TRBD1. The material sequenced was PBMCs or T cells enriched from blood (not recorded which). The sequence came from a woman in her late teens or twenties who had recovered from COVID-19. CDR3 coding DNA: TGTGCCAGTAAAGGACAGGGGCAGGACACTGAAGCTTTCTTT. This gives the protein CASKGQGQDTEAFF.